This TCR beta chain was sequenced during a study of OX40 agonist ivuxolimab in advanced cancers. Study information: It was permissible to have had prior anti-PD-1, anti-PD-L1 or anti-CTLA-4 therapy, and under 45% had some.

This clone was seen only once. Some clones are missing from TCRdb's copy, which holds only in-frame ones; the method was immunoSEQ multiplex PCR. The table has nearly 95,000 clones, 85% to 95% seen once. The germline V and J ends were trimmed by 0 bases and 6 bases, with 10 bases remaining between them. From germline, CDR1 is SGHRS and CDR2 YFSETQ. The CDR3 spans 13 residues. The source was CD4+ or CD8+ T cells sorted from blood, collected in a trial of the OX40 agonist ivuxolimab. The receptor was isolated from an adult with an advanced solid tumor such as melanoma, head and neck, liver or kidney cancer. The genes are TRBV5-1 and TRBJ2-7; D gene ambiguous. The CDR3 here is CASSLVGQSEQYF. CDR3 DNA sequence: TGCGCCAGCAGCTTGGTCGGGCAATCCGAGCAGTACTTC.